What follows is one T cell receptor beta chain and its context. Its antigen is not identified. The data are from a study of shared clonotypes between healthy human individuals. Study-level findings and limits: Non-shared clonotypes had lower generation probabilities than those shared by all four donors.

Assay: immunoSEQ multiplex PCR; the TCRdb copy retains only in-frame clones and omits some. The sample includes around 1,900,000 clones, 93% of them seen just once. CD45RO-negative CD8 cells positively selected for CCR7 made up the naive population, which excluded terminally differentiated effector memory CD45RA+ cells. The CDR3 is 13 amino acids. V was pared by 3 bases and J by 8 bases, with 12 bases between. CDR1 and CDR2 from the germline V gene are MNHEY and SVGAGI. The chain couples TRBV6-5 to TRBJ2-3, with no clear D. Specimen: naive CD8+ T cells from PBMCs. The TCR was taken from a young man in good health. Some clones in this sample may be carry-over from other donors' samples. This CDR3 is CASSYSLPGTQYF. The DNA of the CDR3 is TGTGCCAGCAGTTATAGTCTGCCGGGTACGCAGTATTTT.